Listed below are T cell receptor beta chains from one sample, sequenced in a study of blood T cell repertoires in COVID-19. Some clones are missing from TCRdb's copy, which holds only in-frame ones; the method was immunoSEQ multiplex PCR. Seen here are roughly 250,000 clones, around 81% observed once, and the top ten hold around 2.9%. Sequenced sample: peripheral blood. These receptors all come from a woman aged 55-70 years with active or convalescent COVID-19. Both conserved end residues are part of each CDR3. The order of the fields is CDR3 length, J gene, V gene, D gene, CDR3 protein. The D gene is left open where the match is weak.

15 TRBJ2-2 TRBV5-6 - CASSLDRGLTGELFF
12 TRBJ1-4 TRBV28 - CASSLYGEKLFF
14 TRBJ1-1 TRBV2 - CASSEAPGNTEAFF
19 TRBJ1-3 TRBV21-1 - CASSLEDRVIIGPGNTIYF
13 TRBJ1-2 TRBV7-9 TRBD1 CASSSTGGYGYTF
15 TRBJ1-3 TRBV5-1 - CASSSSGVSGNTIYF
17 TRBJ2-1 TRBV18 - CASSLLATGSSYNEQFF
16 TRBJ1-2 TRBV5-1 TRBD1 CASSLTGGEANYGYTF
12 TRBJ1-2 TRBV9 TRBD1 CASSVGQGRVTF
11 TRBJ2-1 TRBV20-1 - CSAFNDNEQFF
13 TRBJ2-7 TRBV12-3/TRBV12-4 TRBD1 CASRGGQGYEQYF
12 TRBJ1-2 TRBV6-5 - CASGRGYDGYTF
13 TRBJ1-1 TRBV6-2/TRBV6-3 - CASSYVGAGEAFF
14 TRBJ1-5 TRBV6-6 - CASGPTGIYQPQHF
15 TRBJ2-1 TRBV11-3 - CASSFSHYSYNEQFF
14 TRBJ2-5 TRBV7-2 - CASSPQQGPKTQYF